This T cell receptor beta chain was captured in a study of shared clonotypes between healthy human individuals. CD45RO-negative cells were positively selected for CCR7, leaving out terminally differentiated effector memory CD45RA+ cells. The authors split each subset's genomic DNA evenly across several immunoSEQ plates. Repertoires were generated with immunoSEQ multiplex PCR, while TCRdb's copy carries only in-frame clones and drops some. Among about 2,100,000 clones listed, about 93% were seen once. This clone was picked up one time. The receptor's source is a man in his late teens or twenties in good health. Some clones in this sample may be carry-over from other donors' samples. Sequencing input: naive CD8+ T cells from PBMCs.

The CDR3 protein is CASSHLTGGGGYTF. The CDR3 DNA is TGCGCCAGCAGCCACCTGACAGGGGGCGGTGGCTACACCTTC. The chain employs TRBV4-1 and TRBJ1-2; 10 bases fit TRBD1. CDR3 length equals 14 residues. Germline loops: CDR1 MGHRA, CDR2 YSYEKL. V trimming: 3 bases; J trimming: 7 bases; junction bases outside the gene matches: 5.